The rows below give T cell receptor beta chains drawn from one sample of a study of control samples from healthy donors and cancer patients. Clones were sequenced by immunoSEQ multiplex PCR, and TCRdb holds only the in-frame ones, with some missing. The data show 85,000 to 100,000 clones, more than 80% seen once. The sample consisted of blood. The receptors stem from a man between 18 and 29 years old in good health. The CDR3 runs from the conserved cysteine through the conserved F or W. Each record gives: D gene, V gene, J gene, clone size, CDR3 protein, CDR3 DNA. A D gene is named only where the DNA matches it firmly. Not all rows give a size; the values are once, few, many and, for expanded clones, a class.

>-|TRBV7-9|TRBJ2-7|-
CASSSNTYEQYF
TGTGCCAGCAGTTCTAATACCTACGAGCAGTACTTC
>-|TRBV7-2|TRBJ1-5|-
CASSWGRVGSQPQHF
TGTGCCAGCAGCTGGGGACGGGTCGGGAGTCAGCCCCAGCATTTT
>-|TRBV4-1|TRBJ1-5|-
CASSQESHTRWPQHF
TGCGCCAGCAGCCAAGAGAGCCATACCCGGTGGCCCCAGCATTTT
>TRBD1|TRBV12-3/TRBV12-4|TRBJ1-2|-
CASSTGGWYGYTF
TGTGCCAGCAGTACAGGGGGGTGGTATGGCTACACCTTC
>-|TRBV12-3/TRBV12-4|TRBJ2-3|-
CASTIWDTQYF
TGTGCCAGCACCATCTGGGATACGCAGTATTTT
>-|TRBV7-9|TRBJ1-5|-
CASSSGTIYQPQHF
TGTGCCAGCAGCTCCGGGACAATCTATCAGCCCCAGCATTTT
>-|TRBV13|TRBJ2-7|-
CASSLAGVWEQYF
TGTGCCAGCAGCTTGGCCGGAGTCTGGGAGCAGTACTTC
>-|TRBV18|TRBJ1-1|-
CASSPSPRGTEAFF
TGTGCCAGCTCACCTTCCCCTAGAGGGACTGAAGCTTTCTTT
>TRBD1|TRBV18|TRBJ1-4|once
CASSPLEIRDRGREKLFF
TGTGCCAGCTCACCCCTGGAGATCCGGGACAGGGGACGAGAAAAACTGTTTTTT
>TRBD1|TRBV7-8|TRBJ1-6|-
CASSEVQGWRDNSPLHF
TGTGCCAGCAGCGAAGTACAGGGGTGGAGGGATAATTCACCCCTCCACTTT
>-|TRBV5-4|TRBJ1-2|-
CASSTGQLSNYGYTF
TGTGCCAGCAGTACTGGACAGCTTTCTAACTATGGCTACACCTTC
>TRBD1|TRBV6-2/TRBV6-3|TRBJ1-1|once
CASSWTGVDTEAFF
TGTGCCAGCAGCTGGACAGGGGTGGACACTGAAGCTTTCTTT
>-|TRBV29-1|TRBJ1-1|-
CSVETTLGNTEAFF
TGCAGCGTTGAGACAACACTGGGGAACACTGAAGCTTTCTTT
>-|TRBV6-5|TRBJ1-6|-
CASIPDSSYNSPLHF
TGTGCCAGCATTCCGGACAGTTCCTATAATTCACCCCTCCACTTT
>TRBD1|TRBV14|TRBJ2-7|-
CASSHTRDSGLEQYF
TGTGCCAGCAGCCATACCCGGGACAGCGGCCTCGAGCAGTACTTC
>-|TRBV6-5|TRBJ1-5|-
CASSYSGGNNQPQHF
TGTGCCAGCAGTTACTCGGGGGGGAATAATCAGCCCCAGCATTTT
>TRBD1|TRBV18|TRBJ1-1|-
CASSPARTGDTEAFF
TGTGCCAGCTCACCGGCCCGGACAGGGGACACTGAAGCTTTCTTT
>-|TRBV10-3|TRBJ1-1|once
CAISESRDLNTEAFF
TGTGCCATCAGTGAGTCGAGGGACCTGAACACTGAAGCTTTCTTT
>TRBD2|TRBV30|TRBJ2-6|-
CAWSSGAKVGANVLTF
TGTGCCTGGAGTAGCGGGGCGAAGGTTGGGGCCAACGTCCTGACTTTC
>-|TRBV2|TRBJ2-4|-
CASRKEVWHIQYF
TGTGCCAGCAGGAAGGAGGTGTGGCACATTCAGTACTTC
>-|TRBV5-4|TRBJ1-2|once
CASSLGRWISRNGYTF
TGTGCCAGCAGCCTCGGTCGTTGGATAAGTCGGAATGGCTACACCTTC
>-|TRBV6-1|TRBJ2-7|-
CASSDGTLGKYF
TGTGCCAGCAGTGACGGGACTCTTGGGAAGTACTTC
>TRBD1|TRBV4-1|TRBJ1-1|-
CASSQLGRQGRDTEAFF
TGCGCCAGCAGCCAGTTGGGCAGACAGGGTCGGGACACTGAAGCTTTCTTT
>TRBD2|TRBV5-1|TRBJ2-3|-
CASSLGSGGSNTDTQYF
TGCGCCAGCAGCTTAGGCAGCGGGGGGTCCAACACAGATACGCAGTATTTT
>-|TRBV5-5|TRBJ2-5|-
CASSAGDSTGTQYF
TGTGCCAGCAGCGCTGGAGACTCAACGGGGACCCAGTACTTC
>-|TRBV2|TRBJ1-2|once
CASSGYSTANYGYTF
TGTGCCAGCAGTGGATACAGCACAGCTAACTATGGCTACACCTTC
>-|TRBV4-1|TRBJ2-1|once
CASSQEVSYNEQFF
TGCGCCAGCAGCCAAGAAGTCTCCTACAATGAGCAGTTCTTC
>TRBD1|TRBV2|TRBJ1-1|-
CASTADRVEAFF
TGTGCCAGCACCGCGGACAGGGTTGAAGCTTTCTTT
>-|TRBV19|TRBJ1-5|-
CASSIGQAYSNQPQHF
TGTGCCAGTAGTATCGGGCAGGCGTATAGCAATCAGCCCCAGCATTTT
>-|TRBV27|TRBJ1-1|-
CASSLVTASGGWTEAFF
TGTGCCAGCAGTTTGGTCACGGCTTCGGGGGGTTGGACTGAAGCTTTCTTT
>-|TRBV21-1|TRBJ1-5|-
CASSKGAGTLDQPQHF
TGTGCCAGCAGCAAAGGAGCAGGGACCCTGGATCAGCCCCAGCATTTT
>-|TRBV4-1|TRBJ1-5|-
CASSQDRVLPNQPQHF
TGCGCCAGCAGCCAAGATCGGGTCTTACCTAATCAGCCCCAGCATTTT
>-|TRBV4-1|TRBJ1-1|-
CASSQRQGRMNTEAFF
TGCGCCAGCAGCCAAAGGCAGGGAAGGATGAACACTGAAGCTTTCTTT